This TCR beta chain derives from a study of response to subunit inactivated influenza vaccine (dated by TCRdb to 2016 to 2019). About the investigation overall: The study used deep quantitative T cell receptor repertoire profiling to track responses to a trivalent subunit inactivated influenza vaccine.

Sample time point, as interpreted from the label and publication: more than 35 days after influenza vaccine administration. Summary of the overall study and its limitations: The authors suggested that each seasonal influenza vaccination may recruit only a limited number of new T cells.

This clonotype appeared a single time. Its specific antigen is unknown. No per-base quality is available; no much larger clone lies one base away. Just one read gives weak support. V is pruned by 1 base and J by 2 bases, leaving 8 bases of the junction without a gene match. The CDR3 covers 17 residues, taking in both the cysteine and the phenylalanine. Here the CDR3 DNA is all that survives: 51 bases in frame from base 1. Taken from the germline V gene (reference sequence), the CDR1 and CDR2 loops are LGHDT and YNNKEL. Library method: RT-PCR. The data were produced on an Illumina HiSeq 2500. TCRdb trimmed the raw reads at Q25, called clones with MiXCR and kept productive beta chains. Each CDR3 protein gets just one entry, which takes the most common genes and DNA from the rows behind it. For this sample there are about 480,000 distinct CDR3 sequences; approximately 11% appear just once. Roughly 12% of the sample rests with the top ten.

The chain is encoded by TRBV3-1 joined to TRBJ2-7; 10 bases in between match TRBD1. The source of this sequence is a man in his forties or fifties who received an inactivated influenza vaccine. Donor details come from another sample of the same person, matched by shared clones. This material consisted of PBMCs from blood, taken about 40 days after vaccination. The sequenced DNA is TGTGCCAGCAGCCAAGGCGACAGGGGGCTAGATACCTACGAGCAGTACTTC. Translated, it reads CASSQGDRGLDTYEQYF.